Each of the 20 T cell receptor beta chains below was sequenced from the same sample in a study of T cells after yellow fever vaccination (dated by TCRdb to the late 2010s). The method was 5' RACE. The listed sequencing device is Illumina HiSeq 2500. TCRdb trimmed the raw reads at Q25, called clones with MiXCR and kept productive beta chains. A single entry per CDR3 protein holds the most common genes and DNA from its merged rows. The sample contains roughly 240,000 distinct CDR3 sequences, around 6.7% of them found a single time. The top ten clonotypes cover 1.1% of the sample. Taken with the paper, the label for treatment or condition translates to: live attenuated yellow fever vaccine strain. The material was CD4+ T cells sorted from PBMCs, obtained on the day of the yellow fever booster vaccination. The receptors shown here come from a man aged 25 to 40 who received the YFV17D yellow fever vaccine.

This clonotype was picked up many times. V is TRBV10-3 and J is TRBJ2-5, with D unresolved. Germline V gene data show CDR1 as ENHRY and CDR2 as SYGVKD. CDR3 length equals 13 residues. Trimming removed 3 bases at V and 1 base at J, with 6 bases between. The chain's CDR3 is CAISDQLQETQYF. The CDR3, as DNA: TGTGCCATCAGTGATCAACTCCAAGAGACCCAGTACTTC.

V is TRBV6-6 and J is TRBJ2-7; D perhaps matches TRBD2 (7 bases). Per germline, CDR1 MNHNY and CDR2 SVGAGI (reference sequence). The length of the CDR3 is 13 residues. Trimming pared 7 bases from V and 3 bases from J, leaving 13 bases between. The DNA of the CDR3 is TGTGCCAGCACCCAGGGGACTATCTACGAGCAGTACTTC. Translated, it gives CASTQGTIYEQYF.

There are many counts of this clonotype. V usage is TRBV20-1 and J usage is TRBJ2-3; D remains ambiguous. Germline-derived CDR1 and CDR2 are DFQATT and SNEGSKA (reference sequence). There are 11 residues in the CDR3. Trimming took 5 bases from V and 1 from J, leaving 4 bases between them. The CDR3 coding sequence is TGCAGTGCTTTTCGCACAGATACGCAGTATTTT. Translation: CSAFRTDTQYF.

This clonotype was seen many times. This rearrangement joins TRBV11-2 to TRBJ1-1; a possible D gene is TRBD1 (5 bases). V lost 1 base, J lost 0 bases, and 6 bases lay in between. CDR1 and CDR2 from the germline V gene are SGHAT and FQNNGV. CDR3 length: 14 residues. CDR3 nucleotides: TGTGCCAGCAGCTTAGTGGGGGTGAACACTGAAGCTTTCTTT. This codes for CASSLVGVNTEAFF.

This clonotype was seen ten or more times. The genes are TRBV28 and TRBJ2-7, with TRBD2 matching over 9 bases. In germline, CDR1 is MDHEN, CDR2 SYDVKM. J lost 7 bases, V lost 5 bases, and 6 bases had no gene match. CDR3 length equals 13 residues. Written as DNA, the CDR3 is TGTGCCAGCAGTGCCACTAGCGGGTGGGAGCAGTACTTC. Residues: CASSATSGWEQYF. Looking up the rest from reference TRBV28 and TRBJ2-7 gives the full variable domain: DVKVTQSSRYLVKRTGEKVFLECVQDMDHENMFWYRQDPGLGLRLIYFSYDVKMKEKGDIPEGYSVSREKKERFSLILESASTNQTSMYLCASSATSGWEQYFGPGTRLTVT.

There are many counts of this clonotype. The chain carries TRBV14 and TRBJ2-1; 10 bases are a match to TRBD2. The CDR3 is 14 residues long. Germline V gene lookup returns CDR1 SGHDN and CDR2 FVKESK. V shed 1 base and J 8 bases; nucleotides not matched to a gene: 2. The CDR3 spells CASSQGTSGHEQFF. DNA of the CDR3: TGTGCCAGCAGCCAAGGGACTAGCGGACATGAGCAGTTCTTC.

This chain's CDR3 is CASSPGTSGMVGEFF. The CDR3 nucleotides read TGTGCCAGCAGCCCAGGGACTAGCGGGATGGTGGGTGAGTTCTTC. The chain couples TRBV7-9 to TRBJ2-1; TRBD2 matches 13 bases. CDR1 and CDR2 (germline): SEHNR, FQNEAQ (reference sequence). Losses at the gene ends were 5 bases for V and 14 bases for J; bases not matched to a gene: 12. CDR3 length: 15 residues.

In its sample, this clonotype was seen many times. The chain joins TRBV6-1 to TRBJ2-5; 8 bases are a match to TRBD1. This CDR3 is 18 amino acids long. Germline CDR1 is MNHNS and CDR2 is SASEGT. Germline trimming cut 2 bases from V and 6 bases from J; bases unmatched to any gene: 17. The CDR3 region has the DNA TGTGCCAGCAGTGAACACCTACTCGACAGGGGCGGTGAAAAGACCCAGTACTTC. Its protein product is CASSEHLLDRGGEKTQYF.

This clonotype was seen ten or more times. CDR3: CSATSGLDTGELFF. The CDR3 bases are TGCAGTGCTACCAGCGGCCTGGACACCGGGGAGCTGTTTTTT. The rearrangement uses TRBV20-1 and TRBJ2-2; TRBD2 is a possible D gene (5 bases). Germline V gene sequence: CDR1 DFQATT, CDR2 SNEGSKA (reference sequence). Trimming shortened V by 4 bases and J by 3 bases, and 12 bases separated the two germline ends. The CDR3 is 14 amino acids.

The chain has TRBV7-6 and TRBJ2-3; TRBD1 might be the D (6 bases). Trimming cost V 6 bases and J 5 bases, with 15 bases left between them. The CDR3 length is 14 residues. Germline lookup yields CDR1 SGHVS and CDR2 FNYEAQ. CDR3 loop: CASRRGRGEDTQYF. As DNA, the CDR3 is TGTGCCAGCAGGAGGGGCAGGGGAGAAGATACGCAGTATTTT.

This clonotype has a count of ten or more. The genes are TRBV7-2 and TRBJ2-1, with no clear D. The germline V and J ends were trimmed by 1 base and 4 bases, with 5 bases remaining between them. Germline CDR1 and CDR2: SGHTA and FQGNSA. The CDR3 spans 13 residues. In nucleotides, the CDR3 is TGTGCCAGCAGCTTAGTACAGTACAATGAGCAGTTCTTC. This encodes CASSLVQYNEQFF.

A word on this clonotype: One base away lies a much larger clone, so this may be a sequencing read error. This CDR3 is missing its conserved last phenylalanine or tryptophan, likely due to a read error. This chain connects TRBV4-1 to TRBJ2-1; TRBD2 matches 7 bases. The CDR3 has 15 residues. Germline-derived CDR1 and CDR2 are MGHRA and YSYEKL. After removal of 0 bases from V and 6 bases from J, the junction contained 5 bases not matched to a gene. The CDR3, as DNA: TGCGCCAGCAGCCAAGATGAGGGAGGGTCCAATGAGCAGTTCGTC. The encoded protein is CASSQDEGGSNEQFV.

This clonotype showed up many times. The chain combines TRBV5-1 with TRBJ1-2; 10 nucleotides line up with TRBD1. J gave up 3 bases and V 7 bases, and 6 bases lay outside the gene matches. Germline values: CDR1 SGHRS, CDR2 YFSETQ. The CDR3 contains 14 residues. The CDR3 protein is CASQMTGGDYGYTF. The CDR3 coding sequence is TGCGCCAGCCAAATGACAGGGGGCGACTATGGCTACACCTTC.

This clonotype was counted ten times or more. The chain is built from TRBV18 and TRBJ2-7, with a possible D match to TRBD1 (5 bases). This CDR3 has 15 amino acids. Germline V CDR1 and CDR2: KGHSH, LQKENI. The V and J ends lost 3 bases and 1 base respectively, with 13 bases between them. CDR3 sequence reads: CASSPGQGRSYEQYF. The CDR3 DNA sequence: TGTGCCAGCTCACCTGGGCAGGGAAGGTCCTACGAGCAGTACTTC.

This chain uses TRBV27 with TRBJ2-5, with 7 bases lining up with TRBD2. Germline V gene lookup returns CDR1 MNHEY and CDR2 SMNVEV (reference sequence). The V segment lost 5 bases and the J segment 2 bases; nucleotides outside the gene matches: 11. This CDR3 is 16 amino acids long. For the CDR3, the DNA is TGTGCCAGCAGTCCCAACCTAGCGGACCGACAAGAGACCCAGTACTTC. Translation gives CASSPNLADRQETQYF.

This clonotype occurred a few times. This chain uses TRBV20-1 with TRBJ2-7, with 7 bases aligning to TRBD1. CDR3 length: 14 residues. The V gene's germline CDR1 is DFQATT and CDR2 SNEGSKA (reference sequence). Trimming removed 1 base from V and 2 bases from J; junction bases left unmatched: 5. The DNA of the CDR3 is TGCAGTGCTAGAGTGGGACAGTCGACCTACGAGCAGTACTTC. Its translation: CSARVGQSTYEQYF.

This chain uses TRBV3-1 with TRBJ2-1; a weak D match, TRBD2 (5 bases). The germline V and J ends were trimmed by 4 bases and 12 bases, with 13 bases remaining between them. Germline V gene sequence: CDR1 LGHDT, CDR2 YNNKEL (reference sequence). CDR3 length: 12 amino acids. CDR3 sequence: CASSPDSWGQFF. CDR3 nucleotide sequence: TGTGCCAGCAGCCCGGACTCTTGGGGGCAGTTCTTC.

In its sample, this clonotype was seen a few times. The rearrangement uses TRBV7-1 and TRBJ2-3, with TRBD2 matching 14 bases. TRBV7-1 is identified as an open reading frame with a role that is uncertain. J gave up 7 bases and V 3 bases, and 24 bases lay outside the gene matches. The CDR3 has 22 amino acids. CDR3 sequence reads: CASSSPSTGTSGSYPERYTQYF. CDR3 nucleotides: TGTGCCAGCAGCTCCCCTTCCACCGGGACTAGCGGGAGCTATCCCGAAAGATATACGCAGTATTTT.

The sample holds a few counts of this clonotype. V gene TRBV4-2 combines with J gene TRBJ2-2; 9 nucleotides align to TRBD2. From germline, CDR1 is LGHNA and CDR2 YNFKEQ. CDR3 length equals 16 residues. Germline trimming cut 3 bases from V and 3 bases from J; bases unmatched to any gene: 5. CDR3 bases: TGTGCCAGCAGCCACTCTAGCGGGGTGGACACCGGGGAGCTGTTTTTT. Its protein product is CASSHSSGVDTGELFF.

This clonotype was counted between two and nine times. The chain recombines TRBV11-2 with TRBJ2-5, with a possible D match to TRBD1 (6 bases). CDR1 SGHAT and CDR2 FQNNGV come from the germline V gene. The CDR3 is made up of 13 amino acids. Trimming removed 0 bases from V and 8 bases from J, with 10 bases in between. CDR3 protein: CASSLEVGATQYF. CDR3 DNA: TGTGCCAGCAGCTTAGAAGTGGGGGCAACCCAGTACTTC.